The subject of this entry is one T cell receptor (beta chain). In Seattle, patients joined the study during active infection and were tracked longitudinally. Original handling: Estimation of nucleated cell counts was performed using reference gene primer amplification. Assay: immunoSEQ multiplex PCR; the TCRdb copy retains only in-frame clones and omits some. D and trimming come from the DNA, and the V and J calls and clone size come from that table. The table has approximately 330,000 clones, around 91% seen once; the top ten hold around 1%. This CDR3 is built from 13 residues. In germline, CDR1 is SGHNT, CDR2 YENEEA. V lost 5 bases and J lost 8; bases outside the gene matches: 5. This entry belongs to a study of blood T cell repertoires in COVID-19.

Sequencing was carried out using peripheral blood. The source of this sequence is a woman between 40 and 55 years old with COVID-19, enrolled during active disease. The chain recombines TRBV11-3 with TRBJ2-1; 8 bases agree with TRBD1. The CDR3 spells CASSPTGGYEQFF. The CDR3 DNA sequence: TGTGCCAGCAGCCCCACAGGGGGATATGAGCAGTTCTTC.